The 6 T cell receptor beta chains in this list originate from one sample, sequenced in a study of cytomegalovirus exposure and HLA in healthy donors. This PCR relied on a set of 60 Vbeta primers and 13 Jbeta primers. Assay: immunoSEQ multiplex PCR; the TCRdb copy retains only in-frame clones and omits some. The sample records just over 150,000 clones, 75% to 80% being singletons. Sequenced sample: PBMCs. These receptors came from a woman aged 40 to 55 in good health and CMV-seronegative.

In regard to this clone: One end of the junction fails to match germline, which may point to a read error. The rearrangement joins TRBV7-9 to TRBJ2-7; D is uncertain. CDR3 length equals 11 residues. CDR1 SEHNR and CDR2 FQNEAQ come from the germline V gene (reference sequence). The CDR3 is CSSSLEYEQYF. The CDR3 DNA sequence: TGTTCCAGCAGCTTGGAGTACGAGCAGTACTTC.

The V and J genes are TRBV6-1 and TRBJ2-1; D may be TRBD2 (6 bases). V was clipped by 2 bases and J by 2 bases, with 10 bases between them. The CDR3 is 15 amino acids. Germline V gene sequence: CDR1 MNHNS, CDR2 SASEGT. CDR3 sequence: CASSELTSTYNEQFF. Here the CDR3 DNA reads TGTGCCAGCAGTGAACTTACTAGCACCTACAATGAGCAGTTCTTC.

Remarks on this clone: The junction and the germline gene differ at one end; a read error may be behind it. The V call is TRBV7-9, the J call TRBJ2-1, with D tentatively TRBD1 (5 bases). There are 12 residues in the CDR3. Looked up from germline, CDR1 is SEHNR and CDR2 is FQNEAQ (reference sequence). CDR3 nucleotides: TGTTCCAGCAGCTACCAGGGAAATGAGCAGTTCTTC. This gives the protein CSSSYQGNEQFF.

The rearrangement links TRBV7-6 to TRBJ1-4; D unclear. CDR1 and CDR2 (germline): SGHVS, FNYEAQ. Trimming stripped 4 bases from V and 4 bases from J, with 19 bases between. This CDR3 spans 17 amino acids. Here the CDR3 reads CASSSSSRERYNEKLFF. As DNA, the CDR3 is TGTGCCAGCAGCTCCAGCAGTAGAGAGCGTTATAATGAAAAACTGTTTTTT.

Remarks on this clone: Other DNA sequences in this sample translate to the same CDR3. V is TRBV5-4 and J is TRBJ2-5; D is uncertain. Trimming shortened V by 0 bases and J by 1 base, and 4 bases separated the two germline ends. The CDR3 contains 13 residues. Looked up from germline, CDR1 is SGHNT and CDR2 is YYREEE (reference sequence). CDR3 protein: CASSLASQETQYF. CDR3 DNA: TGTGCCAGCAGCTTGGCCAGCCAAGAGACCCAGTACTTC.

The V gene is TRBV14, the J gene TRBJ1-4, with 8 nucleotides matching TRBD1. In germline, CDR1 is SGHDN, CDR2 FVKESK. With V trimmed by 1 base and J by 8 bases, 3 bases remained unmatched. The CDR3 runs 14 residues. CDR3 residues: CASSQGTGREKLFF. The CDR3 DNA reads as TGTGCCAGCAGCCAAGGGACAGGGAGAGAAAAACTGTTTTTT.